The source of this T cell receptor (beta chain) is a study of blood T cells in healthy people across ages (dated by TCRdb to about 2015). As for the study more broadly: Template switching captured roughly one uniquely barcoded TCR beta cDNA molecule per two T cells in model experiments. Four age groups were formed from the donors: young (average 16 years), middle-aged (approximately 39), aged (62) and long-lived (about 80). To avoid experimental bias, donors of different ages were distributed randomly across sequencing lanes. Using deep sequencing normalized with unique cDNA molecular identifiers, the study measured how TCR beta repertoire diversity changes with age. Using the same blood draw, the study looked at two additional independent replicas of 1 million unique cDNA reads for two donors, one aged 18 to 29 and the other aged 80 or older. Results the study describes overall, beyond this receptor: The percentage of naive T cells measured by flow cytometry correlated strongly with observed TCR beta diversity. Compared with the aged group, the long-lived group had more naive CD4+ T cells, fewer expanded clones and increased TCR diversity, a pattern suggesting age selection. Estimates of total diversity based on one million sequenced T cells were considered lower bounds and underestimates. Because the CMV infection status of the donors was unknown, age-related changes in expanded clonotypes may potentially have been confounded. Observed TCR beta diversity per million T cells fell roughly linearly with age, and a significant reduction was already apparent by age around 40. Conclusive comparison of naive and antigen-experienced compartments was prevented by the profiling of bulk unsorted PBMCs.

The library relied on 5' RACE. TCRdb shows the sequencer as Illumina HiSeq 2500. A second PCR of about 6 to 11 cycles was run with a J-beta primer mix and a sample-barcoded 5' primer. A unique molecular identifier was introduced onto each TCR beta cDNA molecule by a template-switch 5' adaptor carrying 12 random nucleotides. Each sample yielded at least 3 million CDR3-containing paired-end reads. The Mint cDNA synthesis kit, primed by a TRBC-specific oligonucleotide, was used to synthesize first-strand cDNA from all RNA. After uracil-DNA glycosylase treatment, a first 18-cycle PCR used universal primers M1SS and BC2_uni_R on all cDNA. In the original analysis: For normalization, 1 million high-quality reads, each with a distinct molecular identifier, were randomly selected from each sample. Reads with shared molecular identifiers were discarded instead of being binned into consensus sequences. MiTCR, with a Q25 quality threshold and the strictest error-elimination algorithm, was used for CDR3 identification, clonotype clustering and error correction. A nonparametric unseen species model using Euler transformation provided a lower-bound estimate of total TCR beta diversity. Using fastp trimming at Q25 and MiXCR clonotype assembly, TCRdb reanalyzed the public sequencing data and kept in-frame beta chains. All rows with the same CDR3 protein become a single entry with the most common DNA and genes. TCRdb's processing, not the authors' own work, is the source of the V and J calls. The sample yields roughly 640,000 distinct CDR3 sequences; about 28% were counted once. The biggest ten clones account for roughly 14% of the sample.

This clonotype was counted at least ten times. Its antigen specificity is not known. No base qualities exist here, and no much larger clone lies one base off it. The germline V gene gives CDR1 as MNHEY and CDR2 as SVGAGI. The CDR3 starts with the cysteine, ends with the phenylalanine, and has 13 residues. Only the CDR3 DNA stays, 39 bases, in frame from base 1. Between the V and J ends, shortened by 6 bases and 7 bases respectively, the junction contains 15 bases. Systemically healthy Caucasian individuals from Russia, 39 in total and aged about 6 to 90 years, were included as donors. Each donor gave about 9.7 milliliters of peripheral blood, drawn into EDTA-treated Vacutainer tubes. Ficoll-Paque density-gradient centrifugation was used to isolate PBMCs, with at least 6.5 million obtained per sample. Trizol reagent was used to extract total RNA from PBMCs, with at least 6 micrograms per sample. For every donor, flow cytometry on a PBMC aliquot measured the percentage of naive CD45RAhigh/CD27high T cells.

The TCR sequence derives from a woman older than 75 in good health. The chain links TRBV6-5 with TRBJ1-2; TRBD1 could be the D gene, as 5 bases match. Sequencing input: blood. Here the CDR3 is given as CASRETGTLGYTF. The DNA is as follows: TGTGCCAGCAGAGAGACCGGGACTCTTGGCTACACCTTC.